This entry features one T cell receptor beta chain sequence. TCRdb's table, derived via immunoSEQ multiplex PCR, lists solely in-frame clones and lacks some. The repertoire holds tens of thousands of clones, with 91% as singletons. The sample comes from a study of control samples from healthy donors and cancer patients. The TCR sequence derives from a man aged 30-40 years with colorectal cancer. Sample: PBMCs.

For the CDR3, the DNA is TGTGCCAGCAAGGAACCCCCTGGCACTGAAGCTTTCTTT. The encoded protein is CASKEPPGTEAFF. The chain has TRBV6-6 and TRBJ1-1, with D uncertain. CDR3 length: 13 residues. The V end lost 7 bases, the J end lost 4 bases, and 13 bases lay between the germline ends. Germline V CDR1 and CDR2: MNHNY, SVGAGI (reference sequence).